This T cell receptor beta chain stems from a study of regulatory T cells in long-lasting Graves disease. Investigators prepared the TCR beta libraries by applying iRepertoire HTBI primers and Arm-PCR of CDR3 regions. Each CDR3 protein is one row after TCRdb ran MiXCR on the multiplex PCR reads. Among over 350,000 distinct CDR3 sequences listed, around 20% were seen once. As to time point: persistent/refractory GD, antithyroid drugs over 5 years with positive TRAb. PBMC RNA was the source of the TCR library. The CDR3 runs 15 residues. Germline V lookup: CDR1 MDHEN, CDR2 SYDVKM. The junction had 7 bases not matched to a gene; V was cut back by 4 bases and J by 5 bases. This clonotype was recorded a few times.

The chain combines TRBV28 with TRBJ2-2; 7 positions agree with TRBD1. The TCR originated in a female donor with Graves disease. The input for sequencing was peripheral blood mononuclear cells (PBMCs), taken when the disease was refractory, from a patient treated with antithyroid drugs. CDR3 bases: TGTGCCAGCAGTTACAGGGGAAGGAGAACCGGGGAGCTGTTTTTT. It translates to CASSYRGRRTGELFF.